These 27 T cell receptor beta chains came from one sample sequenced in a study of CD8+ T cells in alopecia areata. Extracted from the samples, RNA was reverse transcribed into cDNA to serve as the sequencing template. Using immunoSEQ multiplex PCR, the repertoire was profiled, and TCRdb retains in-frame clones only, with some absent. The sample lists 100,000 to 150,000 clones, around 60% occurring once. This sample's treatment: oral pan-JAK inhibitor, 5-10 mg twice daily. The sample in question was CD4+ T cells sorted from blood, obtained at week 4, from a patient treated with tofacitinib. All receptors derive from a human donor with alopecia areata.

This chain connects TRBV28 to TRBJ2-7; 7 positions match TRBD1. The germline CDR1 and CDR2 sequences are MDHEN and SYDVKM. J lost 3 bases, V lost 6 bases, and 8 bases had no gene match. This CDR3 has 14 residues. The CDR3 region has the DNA TGTGCCAGCAGACCGACAGGGACGGGCTACGAGCAGTACTTC. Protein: CASRPTGTGYEQYF.

The CDR3, as DNA: TGTGCCAGCAGCTCGCGGAAGGGGAAGAACACCATATATTTT. Encoded protein: CASSSRKGKNTIYF. V is TRBV21-1 and J is TRBJ1-3; the D segment call TRBD1 is taken from the table without a DNA check. TRBV21-1 is a pseudogene segment. The CDR3 spans 14 residues.

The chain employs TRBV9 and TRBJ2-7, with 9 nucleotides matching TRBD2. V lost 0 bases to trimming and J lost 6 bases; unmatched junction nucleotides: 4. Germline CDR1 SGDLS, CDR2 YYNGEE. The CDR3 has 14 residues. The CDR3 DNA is TGTGCCAGCAGCGTAGAGACTAGCGGCGGCGAGCAGTACTTC. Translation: CASSVETSGGEQYF.

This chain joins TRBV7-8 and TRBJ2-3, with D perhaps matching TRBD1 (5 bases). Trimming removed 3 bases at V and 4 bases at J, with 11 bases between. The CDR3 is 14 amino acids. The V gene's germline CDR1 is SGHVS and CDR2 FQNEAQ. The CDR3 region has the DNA TGTGCCAGCAGCTTGGCGCGCAGGGCAGATACGCAGTATTTT. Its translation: CASSLARRADTQYF.

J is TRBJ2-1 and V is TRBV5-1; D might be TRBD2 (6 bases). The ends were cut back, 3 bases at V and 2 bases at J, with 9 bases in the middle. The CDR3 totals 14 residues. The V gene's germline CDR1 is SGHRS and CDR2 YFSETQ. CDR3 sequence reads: CASSSSATYNEQFF. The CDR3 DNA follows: TGCGCCAGCAGCTCTAGCGCGACCTACAATGAGCAGTTCTTC.

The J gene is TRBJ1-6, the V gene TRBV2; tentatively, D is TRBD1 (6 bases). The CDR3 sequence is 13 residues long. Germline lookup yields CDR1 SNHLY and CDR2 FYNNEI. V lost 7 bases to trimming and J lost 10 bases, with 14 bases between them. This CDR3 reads CASKRQVGSPLHF. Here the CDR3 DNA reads TGTGCCAGCAAGAGACAGGTTGGGTCACCCCTCCACTTT. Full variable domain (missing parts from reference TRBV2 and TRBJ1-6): EPEVTQTPSHQVTQMGQEVILRCVPISNHLYFYWYRQILGQKVEFLVSFYNNEISEKSEIFDDQFSVERPDGSNFTLKIRSTKLEDSAMYFCASKRQVGSPLHFGNGTRLTVT.

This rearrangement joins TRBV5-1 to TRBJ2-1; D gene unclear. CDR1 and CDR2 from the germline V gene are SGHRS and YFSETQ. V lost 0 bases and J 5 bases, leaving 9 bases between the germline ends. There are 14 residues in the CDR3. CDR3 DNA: TGCGCCAGCAGCTTGGCGCTTACTAACAATGAGCAGTTCTTC. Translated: CASSLALTNNEQFF.

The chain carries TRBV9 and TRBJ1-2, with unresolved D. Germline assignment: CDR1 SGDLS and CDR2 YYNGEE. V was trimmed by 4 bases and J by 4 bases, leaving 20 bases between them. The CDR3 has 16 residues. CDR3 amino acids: CASSPSGELYVYGYTF. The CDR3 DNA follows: TGTGCCAGCAGCCCGTCCGGCGAACTTTATGTCTATGGCTACACCTTC.

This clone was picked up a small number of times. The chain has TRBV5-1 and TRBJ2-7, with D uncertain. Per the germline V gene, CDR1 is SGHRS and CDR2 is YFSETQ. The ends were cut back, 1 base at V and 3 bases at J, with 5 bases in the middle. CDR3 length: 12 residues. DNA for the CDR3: TGCGCCAGCAGCTTGAACAGCTACGAGCAGTACTTC. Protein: CASSLNSYEQYF.

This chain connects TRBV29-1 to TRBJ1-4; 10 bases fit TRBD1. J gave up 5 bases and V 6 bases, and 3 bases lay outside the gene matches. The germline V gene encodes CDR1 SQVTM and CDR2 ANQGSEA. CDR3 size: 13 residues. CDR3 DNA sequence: TGCAGCGTACCGGGACAGGGGAATGAAAAACTGTTTTTT. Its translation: CSVPGQGNEKLFF.

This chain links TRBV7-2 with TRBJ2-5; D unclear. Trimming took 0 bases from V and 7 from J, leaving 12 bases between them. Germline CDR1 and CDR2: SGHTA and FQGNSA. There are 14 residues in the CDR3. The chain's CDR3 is CASSLALDARTQYF. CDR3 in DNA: TGTGCCAGCAGCTTAGCGCTAGACGCGAGGACCCAGTACTTC. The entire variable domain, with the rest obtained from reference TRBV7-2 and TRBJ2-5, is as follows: GAGVSQSPSNKVTEKGKDVELRCDPISGHTALYWYRQSLGQGLEFLIYFQGNSAPDKSGLPSDRFSAERTGGSVSTLTIQRTQQEDSAVYLCASSLALDARTQYFGPGTRLLVL.

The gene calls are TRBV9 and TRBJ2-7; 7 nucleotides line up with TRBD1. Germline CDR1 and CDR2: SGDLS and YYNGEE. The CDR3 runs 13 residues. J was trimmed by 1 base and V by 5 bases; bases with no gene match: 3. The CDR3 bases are TGTGCCAGCAGGAGACAGGGATCCTACGAGCAGTACTTC. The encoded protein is CASRRQGSYEQYF. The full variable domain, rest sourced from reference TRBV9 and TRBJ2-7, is DSGVTQTPKHLITATGQRVTLRCSPRSGDLSVYWYQQSLDQGLQFLIQYYNGEERAKGNILERFSAQQFPDLHSELNLSSLELGDSALYFCASRRQGSYEQYFGPGTRLTVT.

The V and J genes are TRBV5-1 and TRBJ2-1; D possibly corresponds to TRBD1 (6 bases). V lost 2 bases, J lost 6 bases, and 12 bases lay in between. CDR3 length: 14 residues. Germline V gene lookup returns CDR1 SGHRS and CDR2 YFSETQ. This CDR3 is CASSFQGQSNEQFF. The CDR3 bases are TGCGCCAGCAGCTTTCAGGGGCAAAGCAATGAGCAGTTCTTC.

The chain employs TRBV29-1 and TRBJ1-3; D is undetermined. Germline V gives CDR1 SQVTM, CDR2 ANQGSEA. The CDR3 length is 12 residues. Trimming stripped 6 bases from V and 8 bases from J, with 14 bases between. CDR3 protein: CSVVTYTDTIYF. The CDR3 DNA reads TGCAGCGTCGTGACCTACACGGACACCATATATTTT.

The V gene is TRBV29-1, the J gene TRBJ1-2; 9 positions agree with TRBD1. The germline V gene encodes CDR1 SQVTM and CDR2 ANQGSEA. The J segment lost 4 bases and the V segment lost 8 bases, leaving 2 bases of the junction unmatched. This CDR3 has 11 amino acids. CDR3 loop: CSMDRGYGYTF. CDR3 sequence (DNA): TGCAGCATGGACAGGGGCTATGGCTACACCTTC.

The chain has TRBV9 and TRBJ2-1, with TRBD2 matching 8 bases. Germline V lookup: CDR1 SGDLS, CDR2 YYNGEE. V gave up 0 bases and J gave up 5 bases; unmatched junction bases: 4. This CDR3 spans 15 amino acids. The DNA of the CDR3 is TGTGCCAGCAGCGTAGTTACCGGGGGGGACAATGAGCAGTTCTTC. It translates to CASSVVTGGDNEQFF.

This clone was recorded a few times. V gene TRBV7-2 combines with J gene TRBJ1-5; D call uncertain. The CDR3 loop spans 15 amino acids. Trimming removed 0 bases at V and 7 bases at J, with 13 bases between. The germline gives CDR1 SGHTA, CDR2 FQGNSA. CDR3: CASSLARGRGQPQHF. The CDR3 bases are TGTGCCAGCAGCTTAGCGCGGGGAAGAGGGCAGCCCCAGCATTTT.

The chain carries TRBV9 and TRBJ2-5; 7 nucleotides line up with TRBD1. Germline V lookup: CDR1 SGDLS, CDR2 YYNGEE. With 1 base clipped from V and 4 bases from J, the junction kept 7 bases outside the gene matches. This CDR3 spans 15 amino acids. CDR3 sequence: CASSVSSGGRETQYF. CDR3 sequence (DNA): TGTGCCAGCAGCGTAAGTTCAGGGGGTCGAGAGACCCAGTACTTC.

The CDR3 reads CASSSGRQYTEAFF. CDR3 bases: TGTGCCAGCAGCTCGGGACGGCAATACACTGAAGCTTTCTTT. The V call is TRBV7-2, the J call TRBJ1-1; maybe TRBD1 (5 bases). V dropped 4 bases and J dropped 3 bases, with 12 bases sitting between them. Per germline, CDR1 SGHTA and CDR2 FQGNSA. The CDR3 totals 14 residues.

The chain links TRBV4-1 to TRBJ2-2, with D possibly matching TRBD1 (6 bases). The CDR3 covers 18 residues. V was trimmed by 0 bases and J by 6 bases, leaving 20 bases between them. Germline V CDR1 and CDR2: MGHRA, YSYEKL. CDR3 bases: TGCGCCAGCAGCCAAGAGAATATCCGTACAGGGTCCTCCGGGGAGCTGTTTTTT. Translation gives CASSQENIRTGSSGELFF.

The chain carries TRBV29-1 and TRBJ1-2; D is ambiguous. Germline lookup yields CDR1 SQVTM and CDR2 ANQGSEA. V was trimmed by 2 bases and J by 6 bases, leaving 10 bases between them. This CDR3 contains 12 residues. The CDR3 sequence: CSVERPADGYTF. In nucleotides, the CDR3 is TGCAGCGTTGAAAGGCCGGCTGATGGCTACACCTTC.

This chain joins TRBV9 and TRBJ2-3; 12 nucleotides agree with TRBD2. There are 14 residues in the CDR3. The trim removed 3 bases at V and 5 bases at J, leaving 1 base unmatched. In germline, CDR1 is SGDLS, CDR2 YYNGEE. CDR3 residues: CASSAGLAGDTQYF. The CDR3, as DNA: TGTGCCAGCAGCGCGGGACTAGCGGGAGATACGCAGTATTTT.

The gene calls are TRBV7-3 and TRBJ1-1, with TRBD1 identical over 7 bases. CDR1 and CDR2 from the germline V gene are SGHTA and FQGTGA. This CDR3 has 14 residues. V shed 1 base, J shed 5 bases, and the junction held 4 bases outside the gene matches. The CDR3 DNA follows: TGTGCCAGCAGCTTAAGTGGGACAGTAACTGAAGCTTTCTTT. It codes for CASSLSGTVTEAFF. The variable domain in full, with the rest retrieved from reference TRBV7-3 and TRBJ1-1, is GAGVSQTPSNKVTEKGKYVELRCDPISGHTALYWYRQSLGQGPEFLIYFQGTGAADDSGLPNDRFFAVRPEGSVSTLKIQRTERGDSAVYLCASSLSGTVTEAFFGQGTRLTVV.

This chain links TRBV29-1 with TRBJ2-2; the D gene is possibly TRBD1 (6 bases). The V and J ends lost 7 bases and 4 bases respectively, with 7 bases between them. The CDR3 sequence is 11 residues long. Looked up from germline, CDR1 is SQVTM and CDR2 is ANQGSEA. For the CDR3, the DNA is TGCAGCGCACAGGGCACCGGGGAGCTGTTTTTT. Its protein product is CSAQGTGELFF.

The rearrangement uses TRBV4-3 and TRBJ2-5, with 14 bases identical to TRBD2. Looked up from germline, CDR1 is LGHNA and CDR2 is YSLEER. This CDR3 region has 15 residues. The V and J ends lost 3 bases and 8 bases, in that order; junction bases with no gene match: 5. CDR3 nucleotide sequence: TGCGCCAGCAGCCAGGGACTAGCGGGGGCGCGAACCCAGTACTTC. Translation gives CASSQGLAGARTQYF.

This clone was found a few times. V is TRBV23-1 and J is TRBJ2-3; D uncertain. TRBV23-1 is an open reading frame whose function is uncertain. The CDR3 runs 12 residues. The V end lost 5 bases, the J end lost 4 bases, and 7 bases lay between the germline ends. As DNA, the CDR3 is TGCGCCAGCAGTTTCCACGCAGATACGCAGTATTTT. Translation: CASSFHADTQYF.

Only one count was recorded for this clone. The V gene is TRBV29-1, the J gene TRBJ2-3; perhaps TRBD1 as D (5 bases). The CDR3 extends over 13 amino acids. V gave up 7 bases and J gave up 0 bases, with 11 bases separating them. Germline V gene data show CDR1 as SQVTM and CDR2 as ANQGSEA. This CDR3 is CSADSPSTDTQYF. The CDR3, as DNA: TGCAGCGCCGACAGCCCTAGCACAGATACGCAGTATTTT.